These 30 T cell receptor beta chains originate from one sample sequenced in a study of blood T cell repertoires in COVID-19. Here immunoSEQ multiplex PCR was the method, and the copy in TCRdb shows in-frame clones only, minus some. The sample contains about 300,000 clones, more than 85% of which appear only once. Specimen: peripheral blood. The receptors here all came from a woman between 25 and 40 years old with COVID-19, enrolled during active disease.

The genes are TRBV29-1 and TRBJ1-1; the D is unclear. The germline V and J ends were trimmed by 6 bases and 1 base, with 12 bases remaining between them. CDR1 is SQVTM, CDR2 ANQGSEA, per germline. This CDR3 has 13 residues. CDR3 sequence: CSVRGWANTEAFF. Written as DNA, the CDR3 is TGCAGCGTCCGAGGGTGGGCGAACACTGAAGCTTTCTTT.

This chain joins TRBV19 and TRBJ1-6, with TRBD1 as a possible D gene (6 bases). The CDR3 runs to 11 residues. V was shortened by 6 bases and J by 15 bases, with 12 bases between the two germline ends. Germline values: CDR1 LNHDA, CDR2 SQIVND (reference sequence). The CDR3 bases are TGTGCCAGTAGCAGGGAGGGGGACCTCCACTTT. It encodes CASSREGDLHF. Full variable domain (remainder filled in from reference TRBV19 and TRBJ1-6): DGGITQSPKYLFRKEGQNVTLSCEQNLNHDAMYWYRQDPGQGLRLIYYSQIVNDFQKGDIAEGYSVSREKKESFPLTVTSAQKNPTAFYLCASSREGDLHFGNGTRLTVT.

V gene TRBV9 combines with J gene TRBJ2-1; D call uncertain. The germline V and J ends were trimmed by 0 bases and 9 bases, with 13 bases remaining between them. The V gene's germline CDR1 is SGDLS and CDR2 YYNGEE. This CDR3 contains 14 residues. The CDR3 loop is CASSVAPSIGEQFF. In DNA form, the CDR3 reads TGTGCCAGCAGCGTAGCTCCAAGCATCGGTGAGCAGTTCTTC.

V is TRBV28 and J is TRBJ1-2; 12 nucleotides agree with TRBD1. Trimming removed 5 bases from V and 10 bases from J; junction bases left unmatched: 5. Germline V gene sequence: CDR1 MDHEN, CDR2 SYDVKM. The length of the CDR3 is 13 residues. The chain's CDR3 is CASSLRDRGLYTF. CDR3 DNA sequence: TGTGCCAGCAGTCTAAGGGACAGGGGGCTCTACACCTTC.

The rearrangement links TRBV28 to TRBJ2-3; 7 bases line up with TRBD1. The V segment lost 5 bases and the J segment 5 bases; nucleotides outside the gene matches: 10. The CDR3 contains 15 residues. The V gene's germline CDR1 is MDHEN and CDR2 SYDVKM. The CDR3 DNA sequence: TGTGCCAGCAGTCGACAGGGTTTTGGTGGAGATACGCAGTATTTT. It is translated as CASSRQGFGGDTQYF.

The genes are TRBV3-1 (or the pseudogene TRBV3-2) and TRBJ1-1; unclear D gene. Germline CDR1 and CDR2: LGHDT and YNNKEL (reference sequence). There are 16 residues in the CDR3. The germline V and J ends were trimmed by 0 bases and 2 bases, with 13 bases remaining between them. In DNA form, the CDR3 reads TGTGCCAGCAGCCAAGATAGTTGGGCTGCTAACACTGAAGCTTTCTTT. Its translation: CASSQDSWAANTEAFF.

The chain links TRBV29-1 to TRBJ2-1, with 9 bases lining up with TRBD2. The CDR3 has 15 residues. In germline, CDR1 is SQVTM, CDR2 ANQGSEA. Trimming cost V 1 base and J 7 bases; bases outside gene matches: 8. CDR3 sequence reads: CSVEGYSGSFNEQFF. The CDR3 nucleotides are TGCAGCGTTGAAGGCTATAGCGGGAGTTTTAATGAGCAGTTCTTC.

CDR3: CASSFNTGDREGYTF. Here the CDR3 DNA reads TGTGCCAGCAGCTTTAATACAGGGGATCGTGAGGGCTACACCTTC. The chain couples TRBV7-8 to TRBJ1-2, with TRBD1 matching 7 bases. CDR1 and CDR2 from the germline V gene are SGHVS and FQNEAQ. V gave up 3 bases and J gave up 8 bases; unmatched junction bases: 12. The CDR3 loop spans 15 amino acids.

DNA for the CDR3: TGTGCCAGCAGTTCCGGGACAGGGTACACCGGGGAGCTGTTTTTT. It is translated as CASSSGTGYTGELFF. J is TRBJ2-2 and V is TRBV13; 9 bases agree with TRBD1. The germline CDR1 and CDR2 sequences are PRHDT and FYEKMQ (reference sequence). The CDR3 runs to 15 residues. Trimming cost V 6 bases and J 3 bases; bases outside gene matches: 5.

V gene TRBV2 combines with J gene TRBJ1-1, with 8 bases matching TRBD1. V lost 7 bases, J lost 3 bases, and 4 bases stayed unmatched. Germline values: CDR1 SNHLY, CDR2 FYNNEI. This CDR3 has 13 amino acids. CDR3 region: CASMGDRHTEAFF. CDR3 DNA: TGTGCCAGCATGGGGGACAGGCACACTGAAGCTTTCTTT.

The V gene is TRBV18, the J gene TRBJ2-7; 7 positions agree with TRBD1. CDR1 KGHSH and CDR2 LQKENI come from the germline V gene. V dropped 2 bases and J dropped 5; count of bases not matched to a gene: 15. The CDR3 has 17 residues. The CDR3 loop reads CASSPRDRRAPGNEQYF. CDR3 DNA: TGTGCCAGCTCACCAAGGGACAGAAGAGCACCTGGGAACGAGCAGTACTTC.

This chain joins TRBV6-2 or TRBV6-3 and TRBJ2-3; tentatively, D is TRBD1 (6 bases). Germline V gene data show CDR1 as MNHEY and CDR2 as SVGEGT. Between the trimmed V and J ends, which lost 5 bases and 2 bases, there was a span of 8 bases. The CDR3 is made up of 13 amino acids. This CDR3 is CASSRDNTDTQYF. CDR3 coding DNA: TGTGCCAGCAGTAGGGACAACACAGATACGCAGTATTTT.

The rearrangement links TRBV7-9 to TRBJ2-5; the match to TRBD2 covers 13 bases. The CDR3 is 14 amino acids. J was trimmed by 4 bases and V by 5 bases; bases with no gene match: 1. Germline loops: CDR1 SEHNR, CDR2 FQNEAQ (reference sequence). The DNA for the CDR3 is TGTGCCAGCAGCCGGACTAGCGGGAGAGAGACCCAGTACTTC. This gives the protein CASSRTSGRETQYF.

This sequence joins TRBV7-2 and TRBJ1-3; TRBD1 aligns across 8 bases. This CDR3 is built from 16 residues. Germline V gene lookup returns CDR1 SGHTA and CDR2 FQGNSA. V shed 5 bases and J 3 bases; nucleotides not matched to a gene: 9. CDR3 bases: TGTGCCAGCAGCCAGACCTCGACAGGGGTTGGAAACACCATATATTTT. Encoded protein: CASSQTSTGVGNTIYF.

The genes are TRBV19 and TRBJ2-3, with 12 nucleotides matching TRBD2. Losses at the gene ends were 5 bases for V and 3 bases for J; bases not matched to a gene: 6. This CDR3 is 16 amino acids long. Germline assignment: CDR1 LNHDA and CDR2 SQIVND (reference sequence). In DNA form, the CDR3 reads TGTGCCAGTAGTCGCCTAGCGGGAGGGACGACAGATACGCAGTATTTT. Protein product: CASSRLAGGTTDTQYF.

This clone was seen once. This chain connects TRBV19 to TRBJ2-1; 11 bases align to TRBD2. The CDR3 spans 17 residues. J gave up 2 bases and V 3 bases, and 6 bases lay outside the gene matches. Germline CDR1 LNHDA, CDR2 SQIVND (reference sequence). The CDR3 protein is CASSIGTSGGPYNEQFF. The CDR3 nucleotides read TGTGCCAGTAGTATCGGGACTAGCGGAGGACCCTACAATGAGCAGTTCTTC. The entire variable domain, with the rest obtained from reference TRBV19 and TRBJ2-1, is as follows: DGGITQSPKYLFRKEGQNVTLSCEQNLNHDAMYWYRQDPGQGLRLIYYSQIVNDFQKGDIAEGYSVSREKKESFPLTVTSAQKNPTAFYLCASSIGTSGGPYNEQFFGPGTRLTVL.

The rearrangement links TRBV30 to TRBJ1-3, with 8 bases lining up with TRBD1. V lost 5 bases to trimming and J lost 0 bases; unmatched junction nucleotides: 6. Germline CDR1 is GTSNPN and CDR2 is SVGIG (reference sequence). The CDR3 extends over 15 amino acids. The CDR3 bases are TGTGCCTGGGGGACAGGAGACTCCTCTGGAAACACCATATATTTT. Protein: CAWGTGDSSGNTIYF.

The J gene is TRBJ2-7, the V gene TRBV12-5; perhaps TRBD1 as D (6 bases). The CDR3 spans 13 residues. The germline CDR1 and CDR2 sequences are LGHNT and FRNRAP. V was clipped by 6 bases and J by 5 bases, with 14 bases between them. The CDR3: CASGPDRPHEQYF. The CDR3 DNA reads as TGTGCTAGTGGACCCGACAGGCCCCACGAGCAGTACTTC.

The count of this clone is one. The chain is built from TRBV3-1 (or the pseudogene TRBV3-2) and TRBJ2-2; TRBD1 matches 10 bases. The CDR3 consists of 17 residues. CDR1 and CDR2 (germline): LGHDT, YNNKEL (reference sequence). V trimming: 1 base; J trimming: 3 bases; junction bases outside the gene matches: 5. The CDR3 bases are TGTGCCAGCAGCCAAGTAAGCGGGACAGGGGACACCGGGGAGCTGTTTTTT. Protein product: CASSQVSGTGDTGELFF.

The chain is built from TRBV7-6 and TRBJ2-3, with a weak D call TRBD1 (5 bases). The germline V and J ends were trimmed by 4 bases and 0 bases, with 14 bases remaining between them. The CDR3 runs 16 residues. Germline CDR1 and CDR2: SGHVS and FNYEAQ. CDR3 region: CASSSQRQTSTDTQYF. The DNA for the CDR3 is TGTGCCAGCAGCTCCCAAAGACAGACAAGCACAGATACGCAGTATTTT.

This rearrangement joins TRBV7-8 to TRBJ2-7; TRBD1 matches at 8 bases. The CDR3 loop spans 15 amino acids. With 2 bases clipped from V and 2 bases from J, the junction kept 5 bases outside the gene matches. The germline V gene encodes CDR1 SGHVS and CDR2 FQNEAQ. The CDR3 coding sequence is TGTGCCAGCAGCTTACGCTTGGGACAGGCCTACGAGCAGTACTTC. Amino acid sequence: CASSLRLGQAYEQYF.

The chain joins TRBV9 to TRBJ2-3; a weak D match, TRBD2 (6 bases). The CDR3 extends over 13 amino acids. From germline, CDR1 is SGDLS and CDR2 YYNGEE. Trimming pared 2 bases from V and 10 bases from J, leaving 14 bases between. The CDR3 is CASSVWWGEAQYF. The CDR3 DNA is TGTGCCAGCAGCGTTTGGTGGGGGGAAGCGCAGTATTTT.

The chain is built from TRBV6-5 and TRBJ2-2; 12 bases are shared with TRBD2. The junction had 2 bases not matched to a gene; V was cut back by 7 bases and J by 5 bases. This CDR3 region has 14 residues. From germline, CDR1 is MNHEY and CDR2 SVGAGI. CDR3 sequence (DNA): TGTGCCAGCATGGGGACTAGCGGGACCGGGGAGCTGTTTTTT. It is translated as CASMGTSGTGELFF.

The chain combines TRBV18 with TRBJ1-1; no reliable D call. CDR3 size: 15 residues. Between the trimmed V and J ends, which lost 2 bases and 1 base, there was a span of 11 bases. Germline CDR1 and CDR2: KGHSH and LQKENI. The chain's CDR3 is CASSPGREKNTEAFF. DNA for the CDR3: TGTGCCAGCTCACCAGGGCGGGAGAAGAACACTGAAGCTTTCTTT.

This clone was observed a few times. The J gene is TRBJ2-7, the V gene TRBV5-5, with 7 bases matching TRBD1. Germline V gene lookup returns CDR1 SGHKS and CDR2 YYEKEE (reference sequence). V shed 1 base and J 2 bases; nucleotides not matched to a gene: 12. This CDR3 contains 17 residues. DNA of the CDR3: TGTGCCAGCAGCTTGTCCTGGGAGTGGGACAGAGCCTACGAGCAGTACTTC. It is translated as CASSLSWEWDRAYEQYF.

This clone was picked up one time. The rearrangement uses TRBV9 and TRBJ2-2; possible D gene TRBD2, 6 bases. The CDR3 is 14 residues long. V shed 3 bases and J shed 7 bases, with 13 bases lying between them. Germline values: CDR1 SGDLS, CDR2 YYNGEE. This chain's CDR3 is CASSERDFSGELFF. The CDR3 coding sequence is TGTGCCAGCAGCGAACGGGACTTCAGCGGGGAGCTGTTTTTT.

V and J are TRBV12-3 or TRBV12-4 and TRBJ1-5; tentatively, D is TRBD1 (6 bases). This CDR3 contains 11 residues. V was cut by 3 bases and J by 15 bases, with 12 bases left in between. The DNA for the CDR3 is TGTGCCAGCAGTTTGGACAGAGGAAGGCATTTT. Protein: CASSLDRGRHF.

This rearrangement joins TRBV6-5 to TRBJ2-7; possibly TRBD1 for D (5 bases). V was cut by 2 bases and J by 4 bases, with 15 bases left in between. CDR1 MNHEY and CDR2 SVGAGI come from the germline V gene. The CDR3 extends over 15 amino acids. The CDR3 nucleotides read TGTGCCAGCAGTTACAATAAGGGGTCGCCTTACGAGCAGTACTTC. This gives the protein CASSYNKGSPYEQYF.

The chain has TRBV18 and TRBJ1-6, with 7 bases identical to TRBD1. This CDR3 region has 13 residues. Germline CDR1 is KGHSH and CDR2 is LQKENI. The junction had 1 base not matched to a gene; V was cut back by 3 bases and J by 8 bases. In nucleotides, the CDR3 is TGTGCCAGCTCACCCCAGGGGGATTCACCCCTCCACTTT. This gives the protein CASSPQGDSPLHF.

The chain employs TRBV29-1 and TRBJ1-1, with D possibly being TRBD1 (5 bases). This CDR3 comprises 11 residues. V lost 4 bases and J lost 5, with 8 bases in between. Per the germline V gene, CDR1 is SQVTM and CDR2 is ANQGSEA. CDR3 DNA sequence: TGCAGCGTTGTTGGGGCTACTGAAGCTTTCTTT. Translation: CSVVGATEAFF.